This TCR beta chain was recorded in a study of post-analysis software for immune sequencing data. Across the whole study: The cohort encompassed relapsing-remitting, secondary progressive and progressive-relapsing multiple sclerosis disease courses.

Libraries were made from TCR beta cDNA, and they carried unique molecular identifiers. A population of roughly 1 to 11 million T cells gave rise to roughly 0.5 million cDNA molecules. TCRdb called the PCR reads again in MiXCR, with one record for every CDR3 protein. The repertoire holds about 260,000 distinct CDR3 sequences, 35% to 45% seen once, with more than 4% in the top ten. Notes on the study in general: The study found TRBV5-6, TRBV5-1 and TRBV20-1 among about five TRBV segments more frequent in patients than controls. Analysis by F measure revealed that same-batch samples clustered strongly together. Compared with controls, patients showed significantly lower normalized Chao1 diversity.

As concerns this clonotype: Its antigen is not identified.

The CDR3 is 12 residues long. Germline V CDR1 and CDR2: MNHEY, SMNVEV (reference sequence). V lost 0 bases, J lost 8 bases, and 7 bases lay in between. The chain carries TRBV27 and TRBJ1-2; weak D call: TRBD1 (5 bases). The sample consisted of blood. This TCR came from a girl between 5 and 17 years old with multiple sclerosis. The CDR3 sequence is CASSLSGQGYTF. CDR3 sequence (DNA): TGTGCCAGCAGTTTATCCGGACAAGGCTACACCTTC.